The 21 T cell receptor beta chains below all came from one sample that was sequenced in a study of T cell responses to AZD1222 COVID-19 vaccine (dated by TCRdb to 2020 to 2022). The intended sense of this specimen's time point label: about 28 days (+/-7) after the second vaccine dose. The sample's treatment or condition label is to be understood as: meningococcal conjugate vaccine given as trial control. Library prep was done by the immunoSEQ multiplex PCR assay. What TCRdb holds here is the immuneACCESS table cut down to in-frame rearrangements. Part of the clones is not present; checked against another copy, under half of the missing clones reflect an unresolved V gene, and the others are unexplained. Present in this sample are 90,000 to 120,000 clones, approximately 86% of which were seen just once. The top ten hold approximately 3% of the sample. The sequences come from peripheral blood, collected 28 days after the second dose of the MenACWY control vaccine. Source of these receptors: an adult who received the MenACWY meningococcal vaccine as a control.

The chain links TRBV4-1 to TRBJ1-4; D is possibly TRBD1 (5 bases). Germline CDR1 and CDR2: MGHRA and YSYEKL. V lost 6 bases to trimming and J lost 8 bases, with 22 bases between them. The CDR3 spans 16 residues. CDR3 DNA: TGCGCCAGCAGAAAAGAACTCGGGGCGTGGATGGAAAAACTGTTTTTT. This codes for CASRKELGAWMEKLFF.

This clone has a single count. The chain recombines TRBV4-1 with TRBJ2-2, with 10 bases matching TRBD1. J lost 5 bases, V lost 4 bases, and 19 bases had no gene match. Per germline, CDR1 MGHRA and CDR2 YSYEKL. The CDR3 is 20 amino acids. Here the CDR3 DNA reads TGCGCCAGCAGCCGAGCCACTACCCGGGGGACAGGGGTTTCAACCGGGGAGCTGTTTTTT. Translated: CASSRATTRGTGVSTGELFF.

The chain is built from TRBV3-1 (or the pseudogene TRBV3-2) and TRBJ1-2; D is ambiguous. The CDR3 length is 14 residues. V dropped 1 base and J dropped 1 base, with 7 bases sitting between them. The germline gives CDR1 LGHDT, CDR2 YNNKEL (reference sequence). The CDR3 loop reads CASSQVASNYGYTF. CDR3 DNA: TGTGCCAGCAGCCAAGTGGCCAGTAACTATGGCTACACCTTC.

The chain uses TRBV5-6 and TRBJ1-1; TRBD1 aligns across 7 bases. CDR3 length equals 16 residues. Trimming took 4 bases from V and 3 from J; bases not matched to a gene: 12. CDR1 and CDR2 (germline): SGHDT, YYEEEE. The CDR3 loop is CASSPPNDRVHTEAFF. CDR3 coding DNA: TGTGCCAGCAGCCCTCCCAACGACAGGGTGCACACTGAAGCTTTCTTT.

V is TRBV19 and J is TRBJ1-5, with unresolved D. This CDR3 spans 13 amino acids. CDR1 is LNHDA, CDR2 SQIVND, per germline (reference sequence). The V end was cut by 6 bases, the J end by 10 bases, with 16 bases between. The CDR3 DNA sequence: TGTGCCAGTAGCATGGACCGGGTTGGACCCCAGCATTTT. It codes for CASSMDRVGPQHF. The whole variable domain, filled in from reference TRBV19 and TRBJ1-5, reads DGGITQSPKYLFRKEGQNVTLSCEQNLNHDAMYWYRQDPGQGLRLIYYSQIVNDFQKGDIAEGYSVSREKKESFPLTVTSAQKNPTAFYLCASSMDRVGPQHFGDGTRLSIL.

The chain recombines TRBV19 with TRBJ2-7, with D hard to call. The germline V gene has CDR1 LNHDA and CDR2 SQIVND (reference sequence). The CDR3 is 18 amino acids. The V end was cut by 1 base, the J end by 4 bases, with 23 bases between. The chain's CDR3 is CASSIGPFRRQDAYEQYF. The CDR3 nucleotides read TGTGCCAGTAGTATAGGCCCCTTCCGGCGTCAGGATGCGTACGAGCAGTACTTC.

The rearrangement joins TRBV28 to TRBJ1-1; TRBD1 aligns across 8 bases. The CDR3 covers 14 residues. Germline loops: CDR1 MDHEN, CDR2 SYDVKM. V gave up 5 bases and J gave up 1 base; unmatched junction bases: 3. CDR3 protein: CASSPGQGNTEAFF. The DNA for the CDR3 is TGTGCCAGCAGTCCTGGACAGGGGAACACTGAAGCTTTCTTT.

The chain joins TRBV18 to TRBJ1-3, with TRBD1 as a possible D gene (5 bases). Germline lookup yields CDR1 KGHSH and CDR2 LQKENI. This CDR3 spans 16 amino acids. Trimming took off 4 bases at V and 2 bases at J, with 15 bases between the two ends. DNA of the CDR3: TGTGCCAGCTCACGATTTCTAGGGGCGCCTGGAAACACCATATATTTT. This translates into CASSRFLGAPGNTIYF.

The chain joins TRBV9 to TRBJ1-2; no clear D gene. Germline CDR1 reads SGDLS; CDR2 reads YYNGEE. This CDR3 comprises 15 residues. The ends were cut back, 4 bases at V and 0 bases at J, with 13 bases in the middle. CDR3 sequence: CASSPMSLANYGYTF. The CDR3 DNA reads TGTGCCAGCAGCCCTATGAGCTTAGCTAACTATGGCTACACCTTC.

In DNA, the CDR3 is TGCGCCAGCAGCCCGACAGGGGCGGGGACAGATACGCAGTATTTT. It is translated as CASSPTGAGTDTQYF. The chain carries TRBV5-1 and TRBJ2-3, with 8 bases lining up with TRBD1. In germline, CDR1 is SGHRS, CDR2 YFSETQ. V was clipped by 4 bases and J by 3 bases; unmatched bases: 7. The CDR3 consists of 15 residues.

This clone was recorded once. This rearrangement joins TRBV5-4 to TRBJ2-1; D gene unclear. The germline V gene encodes CDR1 SGHNT and CDR2 YYREEE (reference sequence). The ends were cut back, 6 bases at V and 4 bases at J, with 14 bases in the middle. This CDR3 is built from 14 residues. The CDR3: CASKPDSLYNEQFF. The DNA for the CDR3 is TGTGCCAGCAAACCCGACTCCCTATACAATGAGCAGTTCTTC. The variable domain in full, completed from reference TRBV5-4 and TRBJ2-1, reads ETGVTQSPTHLIKTRGQQVTLRCSSQSGHNTVSWYQQALGQGPQFIFQYYREEENGRGNFPPRFSGLQFPNYSSELNVNALELDDSALYLCASKPDSLYNEQFFGPGTRLTVL.

The J gene is TRBJ1-4, the V gene TRBV18; D is uncertain. CDR1 KGHSH and CDR2 LQKENI come from the germline V gene. Trimming shortened V by 3 bases and J by 7 bases, and 9 bases separated the two germline ends. The CDR3 runs to 13 residues. The CDR3 spells CASSPTEGEKLFF. CDR3 in DNA: TGTGCCAGCTCACCTACAGAGGGTGAAAAACTGTTTTTT.

The chain employs TRBV19 and TRBJ1-1, with a weak D call TRBD1 (5 bases). V lost 2 bases and J 0 bases, leaving 13 bases between the germline ends. This CDR3 has 16 residues. CDR1 and CDR2 (germline): LNHDA, SQIVND (reference sequence). CDR3 in amino acids: CASSIQGRHMNTEAFF. The CDR3 DNA sequence: TGTGCCAGTAGTATACAGGGACGGCACATGAACACTGAAGCTTTCTTT. Supplemented by reference TRBV19 and TRBJ1-1, the full variable domain reads DGGITQSPKYLFRKEGQNVTLSCEQNLNHDAMYWYRQDPGQGLRLIYYSQIVNDFQKGDIAEGYSVSREKKESFPLTVTSAQKNPTAFYLCASSIQGRHMNTEAFFGQGTRLTVV.

In its sample, this clone was seen a few times. In nucleotides, the CDR3 is TGTGCCCTTTTGGGGAGAGACTACAATGAGCAGTTCTTC. Translation: CALLGRDYNEQFF. The chain links TRBV24-1 to TRBJ2-1; TRBD2 might be the D (5 bases). The CDR3 totals 13 residues. Trimming removed 12 bases from V and 3 bases from J, with 14 bases in between. Germline V gives CDR1 KGHDR, CDR2 SFDVKD.

This chain uses TRBV3-1 (or the pseudogene TRBV3-2) with TRBJ2-1; D could derive from TRBD1 or TRBD2 (6 bases each). CDR3 length: 15 residues. The ends were cut back, 1 base at V and 7 bases at J, with 14 bases in the middle. The germline V gene has CDR1 LGHDT and CDR2 YNNKEL (reference sequence). CDR3 loop: CASSQVTGASNEQFF. The CDR3 DNA is TGTGCCAGCAGCCAAGTTACGGGGGCCTCTAATGAGCAGTTCTTC.

The genes are TRBV4-2 and TRBJ1-1; 7 bases fit TRBD1. Germline V CDR1 and CDR2: LGHNA, YNFKEQ. The CDR3 consists of 16 residues. J gave up 0 bases and V 1 base, and 5 bases lay outside the gene matches. CDR3 DNA sequence: TGTGCCAGCAGCCAAGGATCCGGGACAGTGAACACTGAAGCTTTCTTT. Residues: CASSQGSGTVNTEAFF.

The J gene is TRBJ2-1, the V gene TRBV10-2; 8 nucleotides agree with TRBD2. The CDR3 consists of 16 residues. J gave up 9 bases and V 0 bases, and 10 bases lay outside the gene matches. The V gene's germline CDR1 is WSHSY and CDR2 SAAADI. This CDR3 is CASSESVPAGAVEQFF. The DNA of the CDR3 is TGCGCCAGCAGTGAGTCTGTCCCAGCGGGGGCTGTTGAGCAGTTCTTC.

The CDR3 DNA sequence: TGTGCCAGCAGCCCCAGGGGGACAGGGAACACCGGGGAGCTGTTTTTT. Translated, it gives CASSPRGTGNTGELFF. The rearrangement joins TRBV3-1 (or the pseudogene TRBV3-2) to TRBJ2-2; 8 bases map to TRBD1. This CDR3 is 16 amino acids long. CDR1 and CDR2 (germline): LGHDT, YNNKEL (reference sequence). V lost 4 bases, J lost 1 base, and 5 bases stayed unmatched.

The CDR3 sequence: CASSPLGQGKTGELFF. The CDR3 DNA reads TGTGCCAGCAGCCCTCTAGGGCAGGGGAAAACCGGGGAGCTGTTTTTT. The rearrangement links TRBV14 to TRBJ2-2; D is perhaps TRBD1 (6 bases). This CDR3 spans 16 amino acids. V was shortened by 4 bases and J by 5 bases, with 17 bases between the two germline ends. Germline values: CDR1 SGHDN, CDR2 FVKESK.

This clone was picked up one time. This chain joins TRBV6-5 and TRBJ2-1; D is ambiguous. Trimming removed 0 bases from V and 4 bases from J, with 13 bases in between. This CDR3 is 16 amino acids long. Per germline, CDR1 MNHEY and CDR2 SVGAGI. The CDR3 nucleotides are TGTGCCAGCAGTTACTCTGTGCAGAAAGGGTACAATGAGCAGTTCTTC. Protein product: CASSYSVQKGYNEQFF.

CDR3 bases: TGTGCCAGCAGCAGAAATTCTCCGGGACAGGGAACAGTGGGCGAGCAGTACTTC. Amino acids: CASSRNSPGQGTVGEQYF. V is TRBV21-1 and J is TRBJ2-7; the table's D call, TRBD1, has no DNA check behind it. TRBV21-1 is labeled a pseudogene. CDR3 length equals 18 residues.